The rows below give T cell receptor beta chains drawn from one sample of a study of PD-1 blockade in classical Hodgkin lymphoma. Assay used: immunoSEQ multiplex PCR; TCRdb lists only in-frame clones, some missing. The table shows 26,000 or so clones, with about 83% occurring only once. The material was CD4+ T cells from blood, obtained at baseline. The source is a human donor with classical Hodgkin lymphoma. Both conserved end residues are part of each CDR3. The D gene is left open where the match is weak. A row's size may be missing; if present it is once, few, many or a size class.

J | size | D | V | DNA | CDR3
TRBJ2-7 | - | - | TRBV25-1 | TGTGCCAGCGGCTTCTACGAGCAGTACTTC | CASGFYEQYF
TRBJ1-1 | once | - | TRBV6-1 | TGTGCCAGCAGCGAACAGAACAGGGCTGAAGCTTTCTTT | CASSEQNRAEAFF
TRBJ1-6 | - | - | TRBV5-1 | TGCGCCAGCAGCTTGGTGGCAGCTAGCTCCTATAATTCACCCCTCCACTTT | CASSLVAASSYNSPLHF
TRBJ1-2 | - | - | TRBV18 | TGTGCCAGCTCACCCAAAACTAACTATGGCTACACCTTC | CASSPKTNYGYTF
TRBJ1-5 | few | - | TRBV2 | TGTGCCAGCAGCCGGGACCGGTCTAGTCAGCCCCAGCATTTT | CASSRDRSSQPQHF
TRBJ1-2 | - | - | TRBV28 | TGTGCCAGCAGTCTCCTTACAGGGAACTATGGCTACACCTTC | CASSLLTGNYGYTF
TRBJ2-3 | - | TRBD2 | TRBV5-1 | TGCGCCAGCAGCCCGCTAGCGGGGGTAGATACGCAGTATTTT | CASSPLAGVDTQYF
TRBJ1-2 | - | - | TRBV9 | TGTGCCAGCAGCGAGCCCACCGGCGGGGTAGGGTATGGCTACACCTTC | CASSEPTGGVGYGYTF
TRBJ2-3 | - | TRBD2 | TRBV5-1 | TGCGCCAGCAGCAAAGGACTAGCGGGGTTGACAGATACGCAGTATTTT | CASSKGLAGLTDTQYF
TRBJ2-3 | once | - | TRBV11-2 | TGTGCCAGCAGCTTAGGGTCTCGGGGGACCCTCACAGATACGCAGTATTTT | CASSLGSRGTLTDTQYF
TRBJ2-4 | few | - | TRBV2 | TGTGCCAGCAGGGCAGAAGTACTTCCAAACATTCAGTACTTC | CASRAEVLPNIQYF
TRBJ1-3 | - | - | TRBV10-3 | TGTGCCATCAGCAGGGAAAGGGGAAACACCATATATTTT | CAISRERGNTIYF
TRBJ1-2 | - | - | TRBV30 | TGTGCCTGGAGAGCAATCGGGAAGGAGGCTGGCTACACCTTC | CAWRAIGKEAGYTF
TRBJ2-1 | - | - | TRBV19 | TGTGCCAGTAGTATAGGAAGGGACCCCGACAATGAGCAGTTCTTC | CASSIGRDPDNEQFF